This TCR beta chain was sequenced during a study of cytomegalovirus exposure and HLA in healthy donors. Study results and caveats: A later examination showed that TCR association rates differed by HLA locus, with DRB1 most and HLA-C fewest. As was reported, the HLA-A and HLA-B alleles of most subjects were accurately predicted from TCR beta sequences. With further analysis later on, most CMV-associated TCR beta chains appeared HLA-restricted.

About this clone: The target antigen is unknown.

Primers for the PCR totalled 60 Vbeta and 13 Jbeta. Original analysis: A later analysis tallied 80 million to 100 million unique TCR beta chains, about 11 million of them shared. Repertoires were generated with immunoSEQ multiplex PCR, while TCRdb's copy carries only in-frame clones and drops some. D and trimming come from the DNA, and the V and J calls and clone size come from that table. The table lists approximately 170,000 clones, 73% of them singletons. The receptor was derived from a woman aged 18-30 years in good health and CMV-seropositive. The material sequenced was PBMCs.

CDR3 DNA: TGTGCCAGCTTTGGTGGCCCGGGGTTTGAGACCCAGTACTTC. This translates into CASFGGPGFETQYF. V gene TRBV7-9 combines with J gene TRBJ2-5; TRBD2 might be the D (5 bases). The CDR3 covers 14 residues. V was pared by 8 bases and J by 5 bases, with 18 bases between. Germline CDR1 is SEHNR and CDR2 is FQNEAQ (reference sequence).